This T cell receptor (beta chain) was documented in a study of blood T cells in healthy people across ages. Then a second PCR, running roughly 7 to 11 cycles, was carried out with a sample-barcoded 5' primer and a J-beta primer mix. TCRdb itself ran the 5' RACE reads through MiXCR, one entry per CDR3 protein. The sample has roughly 800,000 distinct CDR3 sequences, 35% to 40% seen once; the top ten hold about an eighth. This TCR was recovered from a man between 18 and 35 years old in good health. The sample consisted of blood.

CDR3 nucleotides: TGTGCCAGCAGCGTAGGGGGGGCGAGCGAAAAACTGTTTTTT. Translation: CASSVGGASEKLFF. The genes are TRBV7-9 and TRBJ1-4; possibly TRBD1 for D (6 bases). Germline V lookup: CDR1 SEHNR, CDR2 FQNEAQ (reference sequence). The germline V and J ends were trimmed by 5 bases and 8 bases, with 15 bases remaining between them. CDR3 length equals 14 residues.